The T cell receptor (beta chain) described here comes from a study of T cells in Graves' hyperthyroidism and ophthalmopathy. RNA transcripts gave rise to amplified TCR beta CDR3 regions. The TCR CDR3 first-round RT-PCR relied on the HTBI primer set. TCRdb reanalysed the multiplex PCR reads using MiXCR and keeps one entry per CDR3 protein. The sample yields roughly 570,000 distinct CDR3 sequences, approximately 15% seen once. Material for sequencing was blood. The TCR was taken from a young woman with Graves' hyperthyroidism.

The CDR3 DNA follows: TGCGCCAGCAGCCAAGCTCGGCAGGGGGCCGGGGAGCTGTTTTTT. Its translation: CASSQARQGAGELFF. The chain links TRBV4-3 to TRBJ2-2, with 7 bases fitting TRBD1. Trimming removed 1 base from V and 6 bases from J; junction bases left unmatched: 5. The CDR3 sequence is 15 residues long. Germline lookup yields CDR1 LGHNA and CDR2 YSLEER.